Below, 27 T cell receptor beta chains from the same sample are listed, as sequenced in a study of T cells in Graves' hyperthyroidism and ophthalmopathy. Regions amplified from RNA transcripts were the TCR beta CDR3 regions. The HTBI primer set served for first-round RT-PCR of the TCR CDR3. TCRdb processed the multiplex PCR reads anew with MiXCR; each CDR3 protein has one entry. The sample holds 95,000 to 110,000 distinct CDR3 sequences; over 45% are singletons and the top ten take 26%. Material for sequencing was blood. The receptors shown here come from a middle-aged man with Graves' hyperthyroidism.

This clonotype occurred once. A much larger clone lies a single base off, so this may be a read error. This chain links TRBV12-3 or TRBV12-4 with TRBJ2-2, with D possibly TRBD2 on 6 matching bases. The CDR3 is 15 residues long. The CDR3 region has the DNA TGTGCCAGCATCCTCGGCGGGACTCACACCCGGGAGCTGTTTTTT. This codes for CASILGGTHTRELFF.

This clonotype was recorded once. The chain joins TRBV14 to TRBJ2-2; TRBD2 aligns across 8 bases. Per the germline V gene, CDR1 is SGHDN and CDR2 is FVKESK. The V gene end was trimmed by 1 base and the J gene end by 2 bases; junction bases not matched to a gene: 3. The CDR3 is 16 amino acids. CDR3 sequence: CASSQAGGANTGELFF. CDR3 in DNA: TGTGCCAGCAGCCAAGCGGGAGGGGCAAACACCGGGGAGCTGTTTTTT.

The rearrangement links TRBV24-1 to TRBJ2-7; TRBD1 matches at 11 bases. The CDR3 length is 21 residues. With 6 bases clipped from V and 5 bases from J, the junction kept 26 bases outside the gene matches. Germline CDR1 is KGHDR and CDR2 is SFDVKD. The CDR3 region is CATSPGQGATKPAGESNEQYF. CDR3 coding DNA: TGTGCCACCAGTCCAGGACAGGGGGCCACCAAACCAGCGGGAGAATCCAACGAGCAGTACTTC.

This clonotype was observed a few times. The CDR3 DNA is TGTGCCAGCAGCCCGGCGGCGGGGGAGCAGTACTTC. Translated: CASSPAAGEQYF. This chain uses TRBV5-4 with TRBJ2-7; D is possibly TRBD2 (6 bases). V dropped 4 bases and J dropped 7 bases, with 12 bases sitting between them. CDR3 length: 12 residues. CDR1 SGHNT and CDR2 YYREEE come from the germline V gene (reference sequence).

This clonotype has at least ten counts. The rearrangement links TRBV11-2 to TRBJ2-7; a possible D gene is TRBD1 (6 bases). The germline V gene encodes CDR1 SGHAT and CDR2 FQNNGV. This CDR3 is 14 amino acids long. V lost 5 bases, J lost 4 bases, and 15 bases lay in between. In DNA, the CDR3 is TGTGCCAGCAGCCCAACGGGACATGGGTACGAGCAGTACTTC. It translates to CASSPTGHGYEQYF.

This chain uses TRBV15 with TRBJ2-6, with no clear D. V was clipped by 3 bases and J by 2 bases, with 11 bases between them. Germline lookup yields CDR1 LNHNV and CDR2 YYDKDF (reference sequence). The length of the CDR3 is 16 residues. The CDR3 DNA follows: TGTGCCACCAGCAGCGTCCTAGTGACTGGGGCCAACGTCCTGACTTTC. It translates to CATSSVLVTGANVLTF.

The chain couples TRBV9 to TRBJ1-6, with 9 positions matching TRBD1. Germline loops: CDR1 SGDLS, CDR2 YYNGEE. CDR3 size: 18 residues. J lost 3 bases, V lost 0 bases, and 7 bases had no gene match. The CDR3 DNA follows: TGTGCCAGCAGCGTAGTCCCGGACAGGGGTGACTATAATTCACCCCTCCACTTT. This encodes CASSVVPDRGDYNSPLHF.

This clonotype was seen repeatedly, ten times or more. The rearrangement uses TRBV5-1 and TRBJ2-7; D remains ambiguous. The germline gives CDR1 SGHRS, CDR2 YFSETQ. The V and J ends lost 3 bases and 3 bases respectively, with 16 bases between them. The CDR3 contains 15 residues. CDR3 in DNA: TGCGCCAGCAGCTCTCGTCCCCGGGCAGTCTACGAGCAGTACTTC. Amino acids: CASSSRPRAVYEQYF.

This clonotype was detected ten times or more. The J gene is TRBJ1-4, the V gene TRBV4-3; 7 nucleotides agree with TRBD1. V was clipped by 3 bases and J by 4 bases; unmatched bases: 8. This CDR3 has 16 residues. Germline V CDR1 and CDR2: LGHNA, YSLEER. Here the CDR3 DNA reads TGCGCCAGCAGCCAGGGATGGTCAGGGGGTAATGAAAAACTGTTTTTT. Translation gives CASSQGWSGGNEKLFF.

In its sample, this clonotype ranks as medium-sized (0.01 to 0.1%). The V call is TRBV29-1, the J call TRBJ1-2, with 10 bases identical to TRBD1. This CDR3 comprises 12 residues. V lost 7 bases to trimming and J lost 3 bases; unmatched junction nucleotides: 2. CDR1 and CDR2 (germline): SQVTM, ANQGSEA. In nucleotides, the CDR3 is TGCAGCGGCGGACAGGGGGACTATGGCTACACCTTC. This encodes CSGGQGDYGYTF.

At least ten counts were recorded for this clonotype. V and J are TRBV5-1 and TRBJ1-2; D is ambiguous. Germline CDR1 is SGHRS and CDR2 is YFSETQ. The CDR3 extends over 12 amino acids. Trimming cost V 6 bases and J 5 bases, with 11 bases left between them. The CDR3 sequence is CASTADGYGYTF. The CDR3, as DNA: TGCGCCAGCACCGCGGACGGGTATGGCTACACCTTC.

About this clonotype: Its ends do not fully match the called genes, so a read error is possible. The chain carries TRBV7-6 and TRBJ2-1, with D unresolved. The CDR3 covers 15 residues. Germline assignment: CDR1 SGHVS and CDR2 FNYEAQ. The CDR3 DNA reads TGTGCCAGCACTCTATCAGCGAGAGCCTACGATGAGCAGTTCTTC. Encoded protein: CASTLSARAYDEQFF.

This chain joins TRBV12-3 or TRBV12-4 and TRBJ1-5; D may be TRBD1 (5 bases). Trimming removed 8 bases at V and 2 bases at J, with 16 bases between. The CDR3 is 15 residues long. CDR3 region: CASPCGGRGNQPQHF. The CDR3 coding sequence is TGTGCCAGCCCCTGCGGGGGTAGGGGCAATCAGCCCCAGCATTTT.

This clonotype has at least ten counts. The chain carries TRBV7-8 and TRBJ2-2, with 11 bases aligning to TRBD2. J was trimmed by 5 bases and V by 5 bases; bases with no gene match: 13. This CDR3 comprises 18 residues. Germline V lookup: CDR1 SGHVS, CDR2 FQNEAQ. In DNA form, the CDR3 reads TGTGCCAGCAGCCCAACTAGCGGGGGCCCTCCGGCGACCGGGGAGCTGTTTTTT. It translates to CASSPTSGGPPATGELFF.

This clonotype is categorized as medium-sized. V gene TRBV15 combines with J gene TRBJ1-2; D is uncertain. V lost 1 base and J 4 bases, leaving 7 bases between the germline ends. The CDR3 totals 13 residues. Germline-derived CDR1 and CDR2 are LNHNV and YYDKDF (reference sequence). DNA of the CDR3: TGTGCCACCAGCAGAGTGTCGAGCTATGGCTACACCTTC. Amino acid sequence: CATSRVSSYGYTF.

Comments on this clonotype: One junction end disagrees with the germline gene, perhaps due to a read error. The chain joins TRBV5-1 to TRBJ2-7; 10 nucleotides match TRBD1. The CDR3 sequence is 15 residues long. Germline CDR1 reads SGHRS; CDR2 reads YFSETQ. Written as DNA, the CDR3 is TGCGCCAGCAGACTCGGACAGGGGGGTGCCTACGGGCAGTACTTC. It is translated as CASRLGQGGAYGQYF.

This clonotype has a count of ten or more. V is TRBV5-1 and J is TRBJ2-2, with D possibly matching TRBD1 (5 bases). The V end was cut by 2 bases, the J end by 7 bases, with 18 bases between. The CDR3 is 16 residues long. The germline gives CDR1 SGHRS, CDR2 YFSETQ. This CDR3 is CASSFLGAREGGELFF. The CDR3 coding sequence is TGCGCCAGCAGCTTTTTAGGGGCCAGGGAAGGCGGGGAGCTGTTTTTT.

V usage is TRBV11-2 and J usage is TRBJ2-7; 12 bases are shared with TRBD2. CDR1 is SGHAT, CDR2 FQNNGV, per germline. After removal of 5 bases from V and 5 bases from J, the junction contained 4 bases not matched to a gene. The CDR3 has 14 amino acids. The chain's CDR3 is CASSLTSGSDEQYF. CDR3 in DNA: TGTGCCAGCAGCCTGACTAGCGGGAGCGACGAGCAGTACTTC.

This rearrangement joins TRBV5-4 to TRBJ1-6; 8 bases are shared with TRBD1. V gave up 5 bases and J gave up 6 bases; unmatched junction bases: 10. The CDR3 is made up of 16 amino acids. Germline V CDR1 and CDR2: SGHNT, YYREEE (reference sequence). CDR3 nucleotides: TGTGCCAGCAGTGTTACAGGGGGGACGTCTAATTCACCCCTCCACTTT. This translates into CASSVTGGTSNSPLHF.

As regards this clonotype: With a much larger clone just one base away, this may be a read error. The chain has TRBV6-1 and TRBJ2-7, with a possible D match to TRBD2 (5 bases). Trimming removed 7 bases from V and 7 bases from J, with 20 bases in between. The CDR3 is made up of 14 amino acids. Germline lookup yields CDR1 MNHNS and CDR2 SASEGT. CDR3 DNA: TGTGCCAGCACCTCAAGCGGAGGTTACAATGAGCAGTACTTC. Its translation: CASTSSGGYNEQYF.

The chain uses TRBV10-1 and TRBJ2-7; 9 bases align to TRBD1. Trimming cost V 3 bases and J 6 bases; bases outside gene matches: 12. Germline values: CDR1 WNHNN, CDR2 SYGVQD (reference sequence). This CDR3 has 16 residues. In DNA, the CDR3 is TGCGCCAGCAGTGAAGGTTGGGGGACAGGGATAGGCGAGCAGTACGTC. Encoded protein: CASSEGWGTGIGEQYV.

In regard to this clonotype: The germline gene is not matched at one end of the junction; a read error may be the cause. This rearrangement joins TRBV20-1 to TRBJ2-2, with D possibly matching TRBD1 (5 bases). The CDR3 extends over 15 amino acids. Germline CDR1 DFQATT, CDR2 SNEGSKA (reference sequence). The CDR3 region has the DNA TGCAGCGCTAGAGACAGACGCAAGGACACCGGGGAGCTGTTTTTT. It codes for CSARDRRKDTGELFF.

The chain combines TRBV7-2 with TRBJ2-7; D is possibly TRBD2 (6 bases). The V end was cut by 0 bases, the J end by 7 bases, with 16 bases between. CDR1 is SGHTA, CDR2 FQGNSA, per germline. The CDR3 is 15 amino acids. The CDR3 spells CASSLAGGRTGEQYF. In DNA form, the CDR3 reads TGTGCCAGCAGCTTAGCGGGAGGAAGGACCGGGGAGCAGTACTTC.

This clonotype was seen at least ten times. This sequence joins TRBV7-9 and TRBJ1-3, with no clear D. The V gene lost 5 bases and the J gene lost 0 bases, with 17 bases spanning the gap. Germline CDR1 and CDR2: SEHNR and FQNEAQ (reference sequence). This CDR3 contains 17 residues. Here the CDR3 reads CASSPPTLRGSGNTIYF. CDR3 bases: TGTGCCAGCAGCCCACCGACGTTACGGGGCTCTGGAAACACCATATATTTT.

This clonotype occurred many times. The chain has TRBV19 and TRBJ1-6; D might be TRBD1 (6 bases). The germline CDR1 and CDR2 sequences are LNHDA and SQIVND (reference sequence). The V end was cut by 3 bases, the J end by 1 base, with 16 bases between. CDR3 size: 18 residues. The CDR3 DNA follows: TGTGCCAGTAGTATCGATGGGACACAAGCATCCTATAATTCACCCCTCCACTTT. Its translation is CASSIDGTQASYNSPLHF.

The genes are TRBV7-9 and TRBJ1-1, with 8 nucleotides matching TRBD1. Germline V gene lookup returns CDR1 SEHNR and CDR2 FQNEAQ (reference sequence). This CDR3 is built from 14 residues. V was pared by 5 bases and J by 7 bases, with 9 bases of the junction left unmatched. The CDR3 loop is CASSLGAGGNEAFF. The CDR3 DNA reads TGTGCCAGCAGCCTAGGGGCAGGGGGCAATGAAGCTTTCTTT.

Note on this clonotype: A much more abundant neighbour one base away suggests this may be a read error. The rearrangement uses TRBV11-2 and TRBJ1-1; D gene ambiguous. Trimming removed 2 bases from V and 6 bases from J, with 22 bases in between. Germline CDR1 is SGHAT and CDR2 is FQNNGV. The CDR3 spans 17 residues. Written as DNA, the CDR3 is TGTGCCAGCAGCTTATCTGGCAGAGACGTGTTCAGCGCTGAAGCTTTCTTT. Its translation is CASSLSGRDVFSAEAFF. The whole variable domain, remainder taken from reference TRBV11-2 and TRBJ1-1, is EAGVAQSPRYKIIEKRQSVAFWCNPISGHATLYWYQQILGQGPKLLIQFQNNGVVDDSQLPKDRFSAERLKGVDSTLKIQPAKLEDSAVYLCASSLSGRDVFSAEAFFGQGTRLTVV.